The 28 T cell receptor beta chains given below trace back to one sample, sequenced in a study of cytomegalovirus exposure and HLA in healthy donors. A multiplex PCR was run with 60 Vbeta primers and 13 Jbeta primers. Measured with immunoSEQ multiplex PCR; TCRdb has only the in-frame clones, and not every one. The data hold about 140,000 clones, with more than 70% observed a single time. The specimen was PBMCs. The receptors stem from a woman aged 50 to 65 in good health and CMV-seronegative.

This chain uses TRBV9 with TRBJ1-1; TRBD1 is a possible D gene (5 bases). This CDR3 has 12 residues. V was shortened by 3 bases and J by 8 bases, with 11 bases between the two germline ends. Germline V gives CDR1 SGDLS, CDR2 YYNGEE. The CDR3 sequence: CASSGIGAEAFF. For the CDR3, the DNA is TGTGCCAGCAGCGGTATTGGGGCCGAAGCTTTCTTT. The variable domain in full, with the rest retrieved from reference TRBV9 and TRBJ1-1, is DSGVTQTPKHLITATGQRVTLRCSPRSGDLSVYWYQQSLDQGLQFLIQYYNGEERAKGNILERFSAQQFPDLHSELNLSSLELGDSALYFCASSGIGAEAFFGQGTRLTVV.

CDR3: CASSDRDRVRRSPLHF. DNA of the CDR3: TGTGCCAGCAGTGACCGGGACAGGGTACGGCGTTCACCCCTCCACTTT. This chain connects TRBV27 to TRBJ1-6, with 9 bases matching TRBD1. The CDR3 covers 16 residues. CDR1 is MNHEY and CDR2 is SMNVEV in the germline V gene (reference sequence). Trimming removed 5 bases from V and 9 bases from J; junction bases left unmatched: 11.

There are a few counts of this clone. The V gene is TRBV7-3, the J gene TRBJ2-3; 9 nucleotides line up with TRBD1. V was clipped by 1 base and J by 4 bases; unmatched bases: 6. In germline, CDR1 is SGHTA, CDR2 FQGTGA. The CDR3 has 16 residues. CDR3 residues: CASSLSGTGRPDTQYF. CDR3 nucleotides: TGTGCCAGCAGCTTAAGCGGGACAGGGAGGCCAGATACGCAGTATTTT.

This CDR3 reads CASSLNPSVYNEQFF. In nucleotides, the CDR3 is TGTGCCAGCAGCTTGAACCCTAGCGTATACAATGAGCAGTTCTTC. The chain links TRBV5-6 to TRBJ2-1, with D perhaps TRBD2 (6 bases). CDR1 and CDR2 from the germline V gene are SGHDT and YYEEEE. V was shortened by 1 base and J by 4 bases, with 12 bases between the two germline ends. The CDR3 has 15 residues.

The chain combines TRBV2 with TRBJ2-7, with D perhaps matching TRBD1 (6 bases). Germline CDR1 SNHLY, CDR2 FYNNEI. The CDR3 totals 11 residues. V was trimmed by 6 bases and J by 4 bases, leaving 7 bases between them. The CDR3 sequence is CASRTGYEQYF. The DNA for the CDR3 is TGTGCCAGCAGGACAGGATACGAGCAGTACTTC.

The chain recombines TRBV30 with TRBJ1-5; D perhaps matches TRBD1 (6 bases). Germline V CDR1 and CDR2: GTSNPN, SVGIG (reference sequence). The ends were cut back, 3 bases at V and 3 bases at J, with 15 bases in the middle. There are 15 residues in the CDR3. The CDR3: CAWSPGAAINQPQHF. CDR3 DNA sequence: TGTGCCTGGAGCCCAGGGGCAGCTATCAATCAGCCCCAGCATTTT.

CDR3 residues: CASKQGQINYGYTF. The CDR3 nucleotides are TGTGCCAGCAAACAGGGACAGATTAACTATGGCTACACCTTC. The chain employs TRBV6-6 and TRBJ1-2, with 7 bases matching TRBD1. V was clipped by 7 bases and J by 1 base; unmatched bases: 6. The CDR3 runs to 14 residues. Germline V lookup: CDR1 MNHNY, CDR2 SVGAGI (reference sequence).

The V gene is TRBV19, the J gene TRBJ2-3; D may be TRBD2 (6 bases). The CDR3 is 12 residues long. Per germline, CDR1 LNHDA and CDR2 SQIVND (reference sequence). Between the trimmed V and J ends, which lost 7 bases and 8 bases, there was a span of 13 bases. The CDR3: CASMQVEGTQYF. CDR3 nucleotide sequence: TGTGCCAGTATGCAGGTGGAGGGTACGCAGTATTTT. Full variable domain (missing parts from reference TRBV19 and TRBJ2-3): DGGITQSPKYLFRKEGQNVTLSCEQNLNHDAMYWYRQDPGQGLRLIYYSQIVNDFQKGDIAEGYSVSREKKESFPLTVTSAQKNPTAFYLCASMQVEGTQYFGPGTRLTVL.

In this sample, this clone turned up once. The chain uses TRBV27 and TRBJ1-2, with unresolved D. The CDR3 contains 11 residues. Trimming pared 6 bases from V and 4 bases from J, leaving 6 bases between. Germline lookup yields CDR1 MNHEY and CDR2 SMNVEV (reference sequence). The CDR3 loop reads CASRRVYGYTF. CDR3 DNA sequence: TGTGCCAGCAGGAGAGTCTATGGCTACACCTTC.

The rearrangement links TRBV5-4 to TRBJ1-4, with D possibly matching TRBD1 (6 bases). The CDR3 contains 16 residues. The germline V and J ends were trimmed by 1 base and 5 bases, with 15 bases remaining between them. Germline V CDR1 and CDR2: SGHNT, YYREEE (reference sequence). Here the CDR3 reads CASSLRSGAGNEKLFF. The CDR3 DNA follows: TGTGCCAGCAGCTTGAGATCAGGGGCAGGGAATGAAAAACTGTTTTTT.

This chain uses TRBV29-1 with TRBJ2-2; 7 bases map to TRBD1. V shed 7 bases, J shed 7 bases, and the junction held 9 bases outside the gene matches. The germline V gene encodes CDR1 SQVTM and CDR2 ANQGSEA. The CDR3 loop spans 13 amino acids. Here the CDR3 DNA reads TGCAGCGGCCAACAGGGGAGCGACGGGGAGCTGTTTTTT. Its protein product is CSGQQGSDGELFF.

This rearrangement joins TRBV9 to TRBJ2-7; no clear D gene. The V gene lost 3 bases and the J gene lost 6 bases, with 13 bases spanning the gap. This CDR3 region has 13 residues. Germline V gene lookup returns CDR1 SGDLS and CDR2 YYNGEE. CDR3 nucleotides: TGTGCCAGCAGCGGCAGCCATGGGCGCGAGCAGTACTTC. Its protein product is CASSGSHGREQYF.

This chain connects TRBV6-1 to TRBJ1-1; 9 bases map to TRBD1. Germline CDR1 and CDR2: MNHNS and SASEGT. Trimming cost V 11 bases and J 5 bases; bases outside gene matches: 12. This CDR3 has 14 amino acids. CDR3 sequence reads: CARPSRTGVTEAFF. The CDR3, as DNA: TGTGCCCGACCATCGAGGACAGGGGTTACTGAAGCTTTCTTT.

This sequence joins TRBV7-9 and TRBJ2-1, with 9 bases fitting TRBD1. The germline V gene has CDR1 SEHNR and CDR2 FQNEAQ (reference sequence). This CDR3 comprises 14 residues. V trimming: 1 base; J trimming: 8 bases; junction bases outside the gene matches: 3. The CDR3 here is CASSLEGQGDEQFF. The CDR3 DNA reads as TGTGCCAGCAGCTTAGAGGGACAGGGAGATGAGCAGTTCTTC. The entire variable domain, with the rest obtained from reference TRBV7-9 and TRBJ2-1, is as follows: DTGVSQNPRHKITKRGQNVTFRCDPISEHNRLYWYRQTLGQGPEFLTYFQNEAQLEKSRLLSDRFSAERPKGSFSTLEIQRTEQGDSAMYLCASSLEGQGDEQFFGPGTRLTVL.

The chain recombines TRBV6-4 with TRBJ2-7, with 10 bases matching TRBD2. V gave up 1 base and J gave up 4 bases; unmatched junction bases: 10. The CDR3 spans 17 residues. Germline V gene sequence: CDR1 MRHNA, CDR2 SNTAGT. The CDR3 DNA is TGTGCCAGCAGTGACTGTGGTAGCGGGGGGATACCATACGAGCAGTACTTC. It encodes CASSDCGSGGIPYEQYF.

The V gene is TRBV10-3, the J gene TRBJ2-7, with TRBD1 matching over 7 bases. Germline CDR1 reads ENHRY; CDR2 reads SYGVKD. After removal of 0 bases from V and 1 base from J, the junction contained 3 bases not matched to a gene. The CDR3 runs to 15 residues. The chain's CDR3 is CAISESARGSYEQYF. The CDR3 DNA follows: TGTGCCATCAGTGAGTCGGCCAGGGGGTCCTACGAGCAGTACTTC.

V and J are TRBV9 and TRBJ1-4; 9 nucleotides match TRBD1. The CDR3 has 13 residues. J lost 8 bases, V lost 4 bases, and 3 bases had no gene match. Germline values: CDR1 SGDLS, CDR2 YYNGEE. CDR3 amino acids: CASSPGTGEKLFF. The CDR3 DNA reads as TGTGCCAGCAGCCCCGGGACAGGGGAAAAACTGTTTTTT.

The V gene is TRBV2, the J gene TRBJ1-2; 7 bases agree with TRBD1. The CDR3 covers 16 residues. J gave up 4 bases and V 1 base, and 9 bases lay outside the gene matches. Germline values: CDR1 SNHLY, CDR2 FYNNEI. CDR3 in amino acids: CASSEDTGASGYGYTF. In DNA, the CDR3 is TGTGCCAGCAGTGAAGATACAGGGGCCTCCGGCTATGGCTACACCTTC.

The V call is TRBV7-6, the J call TRBJ2-3; TRBD2 matches 8 bases. Germline-derived CDR1 and CDR2 are SGHVS and FNYEAQ. V was clipped by 4 bases and J by 2 bases; unmatched bases: 5. The CDR3 length is 15 residues. CDR3 sequence reads: CASSWNSGATDTQYF. CDR3 nucleotide sequence: TGTGCCAGCAGCTGGAATAGCGGGGCCACAGATACGCAGTATTTT.

This clone showed up just a few times. The rearrangement uses TRBV9 and TRBJ2-2; 8 bases line up with TRBD2. This CDR3 spans 15 amino acids. Trimming took 2 bases from V and 3 from J; bases not matched to a gene: 3. Germline V gene sequence: CDR1 SGDLS, CDR2 YYNGEE. This CDR3 reads CASSVLAGYTGELFF. The DNA of the CDR3 is TGTGCCAGCAGCGTGTTAGCGGGGTACACCGGGGAGCTGTTTTTT.

This chain joins TRBV27 and TRBJ2-7; D remains ambiguous. Germline CDR1 and CDR2: MNHEY and SMNVEV (reference sequence). CDR3 size: 14 residues. V was shortened by 6 bases and J by 2 bases, with 14 bases between the two germline ends. The CDR3 nucleotides read TGTGCCAGCAGCCCCGAGAGGCGGACCTACGAGCAGTACTTC. Amino acid sequence: CASSPERRTYEQYF.

This clone was recorded only once. The chain links TRBV6-1 to TRBJ1-3; no clear D gene. Trimming pared 1 base from V and 3 bases from J, leaving 10 bases between. Germline V gene data show CDR1 as MNHNS and CDR2 as SASEGT. CDR3 length: 15 amino acids. Here the CDR3 reads CASSEVVRFGNTIYF. The CDR3 DNA sequence: TGTGCCAGCAGTGAAGTAGTACGCTTTGGAAACACCATATATTTT.

The V gene is TRBV7-2, the J gene TRBJ2-7; 9 bases line up with TRBD1. J gave up 1 base and V 8 bases, and 12 bases lay outside the gene matches. The CDR3 length is 16 residues. CDR1 is SGHTA, CDR2 FQGNSA, per germline. CDR3 residues: CASAASVGTGSYEQYF. CDR3 coding DNA: TGTGCCAGCGCCGCTTCAGTAGGGACAGGGTCCTACGAGCAGTACTTC.

V gene TRBV19 combines with J gene TRBJ1-5, with 8 bases matching TRBD1. Trimming at V came to 6 bases and at J to 7 bases, leaving 8 bases not matched to a gene. The CDR3 runs 14 residues. Germline values: CDR1 LNHDA, CDR2 SQIVND (reference sequence). For the CDR3, the DNA is TGTGCCAGTAGCGCCGGGACAGGCGGCCAGCCCCAGCATTTT. This sequence encodes CASSAGTGGQPQHF.

This chain connects TRBV6-5 to TRBJ1-4; D is unclear. Looked up from germline, CDR1 is MNHEY and CDR2 is SVGAGI. The CDR3 spans 14 residues. V gave up 4 bases and J gave up 8 bases, with 14 bases separating them. CDR3 coding DNA: TGTGCCAGCAGTTGGTCAAGCGTAAGAGAAAAACTGTTTTTT. The encoded protein is CASSWSSVREKLFF.

The chain combines TRBV20-1 with TRBJ1-1; 7 bases align to TRBD1. The CDR3 has 11 amino acids. The ends lost 4 bases at V and 7 bases at J; junction bases unmatched: 3. Germline V gene lookup returns CDR1 DFQATT and CDR2 SNEGSKA (reference sequence). This CDR3 reads CSATGQFEAFF. CDR3 nucleotides: TGCAGTGCTACGGGACAGTTTGAAGCTTTCTTT.

The chain joins TRBV7-9 to TRBJ1-2, with D possibly TRBD1 on 5 matching bases. Germline values: CDR1 SEHNR, CDR2 FQNEAQ (reference sequence). The V gene lost 1 base and the J gene lost 8 bases, with 11 bases spanning the gap. The CDR3 contains 13 residues. CDR3 nucleotides: TGTGCCAGCAGCTTAGGTACAGGCAACGGCTACACCTTC. Translated: CASSLGTGNGYTF.

This clone was detected a few times. The rearrangement links TRBV2 to TRBJ2-7, with D unclear. V was trimmed by 6 bases and J by 4 bases, leaving 7 bases between them. This CDR3 has 11 residues. CDR1 is SNHLY, CDR2 FYNNEI, per germline. The CDR3 nucleotides read TGTGCCAGCAGCGAACAATACGAGCAGTACTTC. As protein: CASSEQYEQYF.